The sequence of this T cell receptor (beta chain) was determined in a study of spatial heterogeneity in lung cancer. Turning to the study itself: Alpha-chain sequences were consistently detected less often than beta-chain sequences.

This CDR3 region has 15 residues. Germline V CDR1 and CDR2: MGHRA, YSYEKL. V was cut by 4 bases and J by 2 bases, with 15 bases left in between. Each TCR cDNA molecule carried a unique molecular identifier. TCRdb called the 5' RACE reads again in MiXCR, with one record for every CDR3 protein. Found here are around 100,000 distinct CDR3 sequences, roughly 4.5% of them singletons; the top ten hold 21%. Study results and caveats: Higher tumor mutation counts went along with higher counts of expanded intratumoral alpha and beta TCRs.

This clonotype was counted at least ten times. Antigen: not known. Documented time point: sample taken at primary tumor resection. Extraction of whole RNA from tumor, nontumor lung or frozen PBMC preceded unsorted sequencing. Source: lung tumor tissue, taken at surgery. The source of this sequence is a male donor with early-stage non-small cell lung cancer. The rearrangement joins TRBV4-1 to TRBJ2-7; maybe TRBD1 (8 bases). For the CDR3, the DNA is TGCGCCAGCAGCCTCGGACAGGGAGGGGCCTACGAGCAGTACTTC. Amino acids: CASSLGQGGAYEQYF.